The rows below give T cell receptor beta chains drawn from one sample of a study of T cell responses to AZD1222 COVID-19 vaccine. Libraries were prepared by immunoSEQ multiplex PCR; TCRdb keeps only in-frame clonotypes and omits some of them. The sample shows fewer than 120,000 clones, 85% to 95% of them seen only once. The specimen was peripheral blood, collected on day 0 of AZD1222 vaccination. The receptors were gathered from an adult in good health. Both conserved end residues are part of each CDR3. The D gene is left open where the match is weak. Some rows have no size entry. The others give once, few or many, or a class for an expanded clone.

TRBD1	NA	TRBJ1-2	TRBV28	CASSSADRAYNYGYTF	TGTGCCAGCAGTTCCGCCGACAGGGCTTACAACTATGGCTACACCTTC
TRBD1	NA	TRBJ2-5	TRBV4-2	CASAPGTGIETQYF	TGTGCCAGCGCCCCCGGGACAGGAATAGAGACCCAGTACTTC
NA	NA	TRBJ1-1	TRBV5-1	CASSLELGTEAFF	TGCGCCAGCAGCTTGGAATTGGGCACTGAAGCTTTCTTT
NA	NA	TRBJ2-3	TRBV18	CASSPGRIDTQYF	TGTGCCAGCTCTCCCGGACGAATAGATACGCAGTATTTT
NA	NA	TRBJ2-2	TRBV30	CAWRPGRAGGTGELFF	TGTGCCTGGAGGCCAGGGAGGGCAGGGGGGACCGGGGAGCTGTTTTTT
NA	NA	TRBJ1-1	TRBV11-2	CASSLDGTEAFF	TGTGCCAGCAGCTTAGATGGCACTGAAGCTTTCTTT
NA	NA	TRBJ1-1	TRBV18	CASSPPAQKTEAFF	TGTGCCAGCTCACCACCAGCTCAGAAGACTGAAGCTTTCTTT
TRBD1	NA	TRBJ1-5	TRBV24-1	CATSDPRGRDNQPQHF	TGTGCCACCAGTGACCCCAGGGGGAGGGACAATCAGCCCCAGCATTTT
TRBD2	once	TRBJ2-5	TRBV19	CASKLAGGQETQYF	TGTGCCAGTAAACTAGCGGGGGGTCAAGAGACCCAGTACTTC
NA	NA	TRBJ2-5	TRBV10-3	CAISSVGETQYF	TGTGCCATCAGTTCAGTCGGGGAGACCCAGTACTTC
NA	few	TRBJ1-2	TRBV28	CASSLPRVNYGYTF	TGTGCCAGCAGTTTACCACGGGTGAACTATGGCTACACCTTC
NA	NA	TRBJ1-2	TRBV9	CASRPGPGTLGYTF	TGTGCCAGTCGACCGGGACCTGGGACGTTGGGCTACACCTTC
NA	NA	TRBJ1-1	TRBV19	CAISQALNTEAFF	TGTGCCATATCACAGGCCCTGAACACTGAAGCTTTCTTT
TRBD1	NA	TRBJ1-2	TRBV6-2/TRBV6-3	CASSRDRGYGYTF	TGTGCCAGCAGCCGCGACAGGGGTTATGGCTACACCTTC
NA	few	TRBJ1-4	TRBV29-1	CSVVDGLEKLFF	TGCAGCGTTGTGGACGGGCTTGAAAAACTGTTTTTT
NA	NA	TRBJ1-2	TRBV24-1	CATSDPGAVYGYTF	TGTGCCACCAGTGACCCGGGGGCGGTGTATGGCTACACCTTC
TRBD2	NA	TRBJ2-5	TRBV30	CAWSVGSGGRETQYF	TGTGCCTGGAGTGTTGGGAGCGGGGGTCGGGAGACCCAGTACTTC
NA	once	TRBJ1-4	TRBV6-5	CASSYSTGAVNEKLFF	TGTGCCAGCAGTTACTCGACCGGGGCCGTGAATGAAAAACTGTTTTTT
TRBD1	NA	TRBJ1-5	TRBV27	CASAGQGEQPQHF	TGTGCCAGCGCTGGACAGGGCGAGCAGCCCCAGCATTTT
NA	NA	TRBJ1-1	TRBV5-5	CASSRTATAEAFF	TGTGCCAGCAGCCGGACAGCTACCGCTGAAGCTTTCTTT
NA	NA	TRBJ2-7	TRBV28	CASSLRGILSYEQYF	TGTGCCAGCAGTTTACGGGGGATCCTTAGTTACGAGCAGTACTTC
TRBD1	NA	TRBJ2-4	TRBV19	CASSIEGPGQIKNIQYF	TGTGCCAGTAGTATAGAGGGCCCGGGACAGATTAAAAACATTCAGTACTTC
TRBD1	once	TRBJ1-2	TRBV6-1	CASSEQGALGYTF	TGTGCCAGCAGTGAACAGGGGGCGCTTGGCTACACCTTC
NA	NA	TRBJ2-1	TRBV7-9	CASSLGGRGHRYNEQFF	TGTGCCAGCAGCTTAGGGGGCAGGGGCCACCGCTACAATGAGCAGTTCTTC
NA	NA	TRBJ2-7	TRBV5-6	CASSLGRASLF	TGTGCCAGCAGCCTGGGTAGGGCGAGTCTTTTC
NA	NA	TRBJ1-2	TRBV30	CAWSVQTVSGYTF	TGTGCCTGGAGTGTACAAACAGTATCTGGCTACACCTTC
NA	NA	TRBJ1-6	TRBV4-1	CASSQELRGSAYNSPLHF	TGCGCCAGCAGCCAAGAGCTGAGGGGTAGCGCCTATAATTCACCCCTCCACTTT
NA	NA	TRBJ2-1	TRBV19	CASRQPSSYNEQFF	TGTGCCAGTAGACAGCCAAGCTCCTACAATGAGCAGTTCTTC
NA	NA	TRBJ2-2	TRBV5-4	CASSLDGVNTGELFF	TGTGCCAGCAGCTTGGACGGGGTGAACACCGGGGAGCTGTTTTTT
NA	NA	TRBJ2-2	TRBV16	CASSQLNTGELFF	TGTGCCAGCAGCCAATTGAACACCGGGGAGCTGTTTTTT
TRBD2	once	TRBJ2-3	TRBV2	CASGGRTSGGGTDTQYF	TGTGCCAGCGGAGGCCGGACTAGCGGGGGGGGGACAGATACGCAGTATTTT
NA	NA	TRBJ1-5	TRBV5-6	CASSLRTSGNQPQHF	TGTGCCAGCAGCTTGCGGACTAGCGGCAATCAGCCCCAGCATTTT
NA	NA	TRBJ1-1	TRBV7-9	CASSAQALNTEAFF	TGTGCCAGCAGCGCTCAGGCCTTGAACACTGAAGCTTTCTTT
NA	NA	TRBJ1-2	TRBV2	CASAGGYTF	TGTGCCAGCGCGGGCGGCTACACCTTC
NA	NA	TRBJ2-1	TRBV7-3	CASSFGTGHEQFF	TGTGCCAGCAGCTTCGGGACCGGGCATGAGCAGTTCTTC
NA	few	TRBJ2-1	TRBV7-8	CASSPSSASYNEQFF	TGTGCCAGCAGCCCTAGTTCGGCCTCCTACAATGAGCAGTTCTTC
TRBD2	NA	TRBJ2-1	TRBV19	CASTSGGSYNEQFF	TGTGCCAGTACAAGCGGGGGATCCTACAATGAGCAGTTCTTC
NA	NA	TRBJ1-5	TRBV9	CASSRDGSNQPQHF	TGTGCCAGCAGCCGGGACGGAAGCAATCAGCCCCAGCATTTT
TRBD1	NA	TRBJ2-2	TRBV4-1	CASSPQGKNTGELFF	TGCGCCAGCAGCCCACAGGGGAAGAACACCGGGGAGCTGTTTTTT
NA	NA	TRBJ1-2	TRBV2	CAGAGATYGYTF	TGTGCCGGGGCTGGGGCTACCTATGGCTACACCTTC
NA	NA	TRBJ1-1	TRBV6-5	CASRVLGLNTEAFF	TGTGCCAGCAGAGTACTCGGACTAAACACTGAAGCTTTCTTT
TRBD1	NA	TRBJ1-2	TRBV19	CATSTGVYGYTF	TGTGCCACCTCGACAGGGGTCTATGGCTACACCTTC
NA	NA	TRBJ1-2	TRBV30	CAWMSSSGGYTF	TGTGCCTGGATGTCCAGCTCGGGGGGCTACACCTTC
NA	NA	TRBJ2-1	TRBV5-1	CASSLSNIKANEQFF	TGCGCCAGCAGCTTGTCGAACATTAAAGCAAATGAGCAGTTCTTC
TRBD1	NA	TRBJ2-7	TRBV6-5	CASSYSTGGYEQYF	TGTGCCAGCAGTTACTCGACAGGGGGATACGAGCAGTACTTC
NA	NA	TRBJ1-1	TRBV29-1	CSVGTLALYEAFF	TGCAGCGTTGGAACGTTAGCGCTTTATGAAGCTTTCTTT
TRBD1	NA	TRBJ2-7	TRBV5-1	CASRSITGGEQYF	TGCGCCAGCAGATCTATAACAGGGGGCGAGCAGTACTTC
NA	once	TRBJ2-3	TRBV29-1	CSVAAVIVADTQYF	TGCAGCGTTGCTGCCGTCATAGTGGCAGATACGCAGTATTTT
TRBD2	NA	TRBJ2-2	TRBV27	CASSHERGGTSGELFF	TGTGCCAGCAGTCACGAGCGGGGGGGCACGTCCGGGGAGCTGTTTTTT
NA	NA	TRBJ1-2	TRBV7-6	CASSLADGGDYGYTF	TGTGCCAGCAGCTTAGCGGACGGAGGGGACTATGGCTACACCTTC
NA	few	TRBJ2-5	TRBV9	CASSVGGSQETQYF	TGTGCCAGCAGCGTAGGGGGCTCCCAAGAGACCCAGTACTTC
TRBD1	NA	TRBJ2-7	TRBV15	CATGRTGALFGEQYF	TGTGCCACCGGAAGGACAGGGGCTTTATTTGGCGAGCAGTACTTC
NA	NA	TRBJ1-3	TRBV5-8	CASSLGQNGNTIYF	TGTGCCAGCAGCTTGGGACAGAATGGAAACACCATATATTTT
TRBD1	NA	TRBJ1-1	TRBV7-9	CASSLGGTGETEAFF	TGTGCCAGCAGCTTAGGTGGGACAGGGGAGACTGAAGCTTTCTTT
TRBD2	NA	TRBJ2-5	TRBV27	CASSFSHRLAGSRETQYF	TGTGCCAGCAGTTTCTCACACCGACTAGCGGGGTCAAGGGAGACCCAGTACTTC